One and the same sample provided the 20 T cell receptor beta chains below, sequenced in a study of T cell responses to AZD1222 COVID-19 vaccine. The method was immunoSEQ multiplex PCR; TCRdb's version includes in-frame clones alone and lacks a portion of them. The data show 70,000 to 95,000 clones, roughly nine tenths seen once. Sequenced here: peripheral blood, sampled 28 days after the second AZD1222 dose. These receptor sequences come from an adult who received the AZD1222 COVID-19 vaccine.

The chain has TRBV4-1 and TRBJ2-1; D is unclear. Trimming pared 5 bases from V and 0 bases from J, leaving 11 bases between. Germline V gene lookup returns CDR1 MGHRA and CDR2 YSYEKL. This CDR3 contains 15 residues. CDR3 loop: CASSTTGSSYNEQFF. The CDR3 nucleotides are TGCGCCAGCAGCACGACTGGCAGCTCCTACAATGAGCAGTTCTTC.

The chain couples TRBV6-5 to TRBJ2-3; D gene unclear. Germline CDR1 reads MNHEY; CDR2 reads SVGAGI. This CDR3 contains 14 residues. Trimming pared 0 bases from V and 4 bases from J, leaving 8 bases between. CDR3 sequence: CASSYSSTADTQYF. In DNA, the CDR3 is TGTGCCAGCAGTTACTCTAGCACGGCAGATACGCAGTATTTT.

The rearrangement links TRBV12-3 or TRBV12-4 to TRBJ2-2; D is unclear. This CDR3 region has 13 residues. With 6 bases removed from V and 2 bases from J, the gap between germline ends came to 7 bases. The CDR3 loop reads CASRGRNTGELFF. DNA of the CDR3: TGTGCCAGCAGGGGCAGAAACACCGGGGAGCTGTTTTTT.

The chain combines TRBV11-2 with TRBJ2-7, with D possibly TRBD2 on 5 matching bases. CDR1 is SGHAT and CDR2 is FQNNGV in the germline V gene. CDR3 length: 15 amino acids. The ends were cut back, 3 bases at V and 3 bases at J, with 15 bases in the middle. Here the CDR3 DNA reads TGTGCCAGCAGCTTCAGGACTGTTTCCCGCTACGAGCAGTACTTC. Its protein product is CASSFRTVSRYEQYF. Using reference TRBV11-2 and TRBJ2-7 for the parts outside the CDR3, the full variable domain is EAGVAQSPRYKIIEKRQSVAFWCNPISGHATLYWYQQILGQGPKLLIQFQNNGVVDDSQLPKDRFSAERLKGVDSTLKIQPAKLEDSAVYLCASSFRTVSRYEQYFGPGTRLTVT.

Regarding this clone: A read error may produce the germline difference seen at one junction end. The rearrangement joins TRBV7-9 to TRBJ2-7, with TRBD1 matching over 8 bases. CDR1 is SEHNR and CDR2 is FQNEAQ in the germline V gene (reference sequence). This CDR3 has 13 amino acids. The CDR3: CASSLVGAGGFDF. The CDR3 bases are TGTGCCAGCAGCTTAGTTGGGGCAGGGGGCTTTGACTTC.

The chain recombines TRBV30 with TRBJ1-6, with D perhaps TRBD1 (6 bases). The CDR3 is 13 residues long. Germline V lookup: CDR1 GTSNPN, CDR2 SVGIG (reference sequence). The ends were cut back, 6 bases at V and 7 bases at J, with 13 bases in the middle. The CDR3 loop reads CACQTGPNSPLHF. CDR3 bases: TGTGCCTGCCAGACAGGCCCCAATTCACCCCTCCACTTT.

The DNA for the CDR3 is TGCGCCAGCAGTGGAACAGGGGGTAGGATGGACACTGAAGCTTTCTTT. Translated: CASSGTGGRMDTEAFF. The chain is built from TRBV5-1 and TRBJ1-1, with TRBD1 matching over 8 bases. V lost 5 bases and J lost 3; bases outside the gene matches: 12. The CDR3 spans 16 residues. Per germline, CDR1 SGHRS and CDR2 YFSETQ.

V and J are TRBV3-1 (or the pseudogene TRBV3-2) and TRBJ2-1; D unclear. V lost 0 bases and J lost 10, with 10 bases in between. Germline V gene lookup returns CDR1 LGHDT and CDR2 YNNKEL (reference sequence). The CDR3 runs to 13 residues. The chain's CDR3 is CASSQDPRTEQFF. The CDR3 bases are TGTGCCAGCAGCCAAGACCCCCGGACCGAGCAGTTCTTC.

The chain carries TRBV15 and TRBJ2-3, with 14 bases lining up with TRBD2. The CDR3 has 17 residues. Germline lookup yields CDR1 LNHNV and CDR2 YYDKDF (reference sequence). Losses at the gene ends were 1 base for V and 4 bases for J; bases not matched to a gene: 4. CDR3 sequence reads: CATSRGLAGGQPDTQYF. The DNA for the CDR3 is TGTGCCACCAGCAGAGGACTAGCGGGGGGGCAGCCAGATACGCAGTATTTT.

The chain is built from TRBV28 and TRBJ1-3, with no clear D. Trimming took off 6 bases at V and 4 bases at J, with 10 bases between the two ends. Germline assignment: CDR1 MDHEN and CDR2 SYDVKM. There are 13 residues in the CDR3. The CDR3 protein is CASSEPLGNTIYF. The DNA for the CDR3 is TGTGCCAGCAGCGAGCCACTAGGAAACACCATATATTTT.

This clone came up once. The same CDR3 also results from other DNA sequences found in this sample. The chain couples TRBV7-9 to TRBJ2-3; D is unclear. The CDR3 contains 12 residues. V lost 3 bases and J 0 bases, leaving 1 base between the germline ends. Germline lookup yields CDR1 SEHNR and CDR2 FQNEAQ (reference sequence). The CDR3 DNA sequence: TGTGCCAGCAGCTTCAGCACAGATACGCAGTATTTT. Its translation: CASSFSTDTQYF.

The CDR3 sequence: CASSSRSRSPLHF. The CDR3 DNA is TGTGCCAGCAGTTCCAGAAGCCGTTCACCCCTCCACTTT. The chain is built from TRBV6-5 and TRBJ1-6; no reliable D call. CDR1 is MNHEY, CDR2 SVGAGI, per germline. This CDR3 comprises 13 residues. Trimming stripped 4 bases from V and 9 bases from J, with 10 bases between.

J is TRBJ2-3 and V is TRBV5-6; D is uncertain. The ends were cut back, 6 bases at V and 6 bases at J, with 20 bases in the middle. Germline values: CDR1 SGHDT, CDR2 YYEEEE. The CDR3 totals 15 residues. The chain's CDR3 is CASTGQDLAFDTQYF. Here the CDR3 DNA reads TGTGCCAGCACCGGGCAAGACTTAGCATTCGATACGCAGTATTTT.

The V gene is TRBV20-1, the J gene TRBJ1-6; maybe TRBD1 (5 bases). CDR1 and CDR2 from the germline V gene are DFQATT and SNEGSKA (reference sequence). Trimming took 3 bases from V and 8 from J, leaving 20 bases between them. This CDR3 is built from 16 residues. The CDR3 protein is CSASTVTGQGHSPLHF. DNA of the CDR3: TGCAGTGCTAGTACGGTCACCGGGCAGGGACATTCACCCCTCCACTTT.

V usage is TRBV12-5 and J usage is TRBJ2-7; the D gene is possibly TRBD1 (7 bases). V was clipped by 6 bases and J by 6 bases, with 15 bases between them. Germline CDR1 is LGHNT and CDR2 is FRNRAP. The CDR3 runs 13 residues. The CDR3 protein is CASGTDRRGEQYF. CDR3 nucleotides: TGTGCTAGTGGAACGGACAGGCGGGGCGAGCAGTACTTC. Supplemented by reference TRBV12-5 and TRBJ2-7, the full variable domain reads DARVTQTPRHKVTEMGQEVTMRCQPILGHNTVFWYRQTMMQGLELLAYFRNRAPLDDSGMPKDRFSAEMPDATLATLKIQPSEPRDSAVYFCASGTDRRGEQYFGPGTRLTVT.

The rearrangement joins TRBV5-1 to TRBJ1-4; D remains unclear. The CDR3 sequence is 16 residues long. Trimming removed 0 bases from V and 0 bases from J, with 9 bases in between. Looked up from germline, CDR1 is SGHRS and CDR2 is YFSETQ. The CDR3 loop reads CASSLVAKSTNEKLFF. The CDR3 coding sequence is TGCGCCAGCAGCTTGGTGGCAAAATCAACTAATGAAAAACTGTTTTTT. The full variable domain, rest sourced from reference TRBV5-1 and TRBJ1-4, is KAGVTQTPRYLIKTRGQQVTLSCSPISGHRSVSWYQQTPGQGLQFLFEYFSETQRNKGNFPGRFSGRQFSNSRSEMNVSTLELGDSALYLCASSLVAKSTNEKLFFGSGTQLSVL.

A single count supports this clone. V and J are TRBV2 and TRBJ1-6; 7 positions match TRBD1. CDR1 is SNHLY, CDR2 FYNNEI, per germline. The length of the CDR3 is 15 residues. V lost 4 bases and J lost 5; bases outside the gene matches: 5. CDR3 coding DNA: TGTGCCAGCAGTGTGAAGGGGGCCCATAATTCACCCCTCCACTTT. Protein: CASSVKGAHNSPLHF.

This chain connects TRBV3-1 (or the pseudogene TRBV3-2) to TRBJ1-5; D gene uncertain. The CDR3 runs to 13 residues. Germline V gene data show CDR1 as LGHDT and CDR2 as YNNKEL (reference sequence). Trimming took off 0 bases at V and 7 bases at J, with 7 bases between the two ends. The CDR3 loop is CASSQDLIQPQHF. The CDR3 DNA reads TGTGCCAGCAGCCAAGATTTAATCCAGCCCCAGCATTTT.

The rearrangement links TRBV3-1 (or the pseudogene TRBV3-2) to TRBJ1-2; no firm D call. Germline V CDR1 and CDR2: LGHDT, YNNKEL (reference sequence). The CDR3 totals 13 residues. V lost 1 base, J lost 2 bases, and 5 bases lay in between. CDR3 sequence: CASSQAANYGYTF. Here the CDR3 DNA reads TGTGCCAGCAGCCAAGCTGCGAACTATGGCTACACCTTC.

The genes are TRBV9 and TRBJ2-2, with D perhaps TRBD2 (7 bases). V was trimmed by 0 bases and J by 6 bases, leaving 15 bases between them. The germline gives CDR1 SGDLS, CDR2 YYNGEE. CDR3 length equals 16 residues. The CDR3 loop reads CASSVGNGGTSGELFF. The DNA for the CDR3 is TGTGCCAGCAGCGTAGGAAACGGGGGGACATCCGGGGAGCTGTTTTTT.